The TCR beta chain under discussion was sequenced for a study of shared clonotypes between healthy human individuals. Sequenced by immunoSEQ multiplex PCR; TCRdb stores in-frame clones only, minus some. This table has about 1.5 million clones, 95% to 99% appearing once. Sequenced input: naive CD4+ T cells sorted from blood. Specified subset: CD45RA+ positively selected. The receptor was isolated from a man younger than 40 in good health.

CDR3 loop: CASTLAPGINYGYTF. DNA of the CDR3: TGTGCCAGTACTTTGGCCCCCGGGATTAACTATGGCTACACCTTC. The genes are TRBV19 and TRBJ1-2, with D unresolved. The V end was cut by 7 bases, the J end by 1 base, with 16 bases between. The CDR3 covers 15 residues. Germline V gene sequence: CDR1 LNHDA, CDR2 SQIVND (reference sequence).